This T cell receptor (beta chain) stems from a study of human T cells and chemical hapten exposure. The wider study: The patient population, which was mostly female, had alopecia areata, totalis or universalis. Study-wide points: Sensitizing to DPC left TCRs with a frequency above 1 in 1000 unaltered.

This clonotype was found a few times. Its antigen is unknown. The CDR3 runs 12 residues. V was shortened by 2 bases and J by 8 bases, with 10 bases between the two germline ends. Germline CDR1 is SGHTS and CDR2 is YDEGEE. A single record per CDR3 protein comes from TCRdb applying MiXCR to the RACE reads. The data contain about 120,000 distinct CDR3 sequences, about an eighth of them singletons. Described time point: patch test 1, 2 weeks after DPC sensitization. Described treatment: therapeutic diphenylcyclopropenone sensitization with weekly scalp DPC. This sequence was found in a man younger than 35 with alopecia areata. Some clones in this sample may be carry-over from other donors' samples. The J gene is TRBJ1-1, the V gene TRBV5-8, with D maybe TRBD1 (5 bases). The source was whole blood, collected in connection with sensitization to the hapten diphenylcyclopropenone (DPC). The CDR3 sequence: CASSFPGVEAFF. The CDR3 DNA reads TGTGCCAGCAGCTTCCCGGGGGTGGAAGCTTTCTTT.